The 16 T cell receptor beta chains presented below share a single source sample, sequenced in a study of Tregs in tolerant kidney transplant recipients (dated by TCRdb to between 2017 and 2020). Library generation was performed with the immunoSEQ multiplex PCR assay. Not all clones reach the TCRdb copy of this immuneACCESS table, which keeps in-frame sequences only. Checked studies attribute under half of the gap to unresolved V genes and leave the rest unexplained. Present in this sample are approximately 60,000 clones, 95% to 98% of which were seen just once. Of the sample, nearly 0.35% falls within the top ten clones. In light of the paper, this sample's time point label describes: blood sample drawn before combined kidney and bone marrow transplant. The source was Tregs from blood, collected before the transplant. The receptors were sampled from a human donor who received a combined kidney and bone marrow transplant.

This clone was picked up one time. The V gene is TRBV5-1, the J gene TRBJ2-7; TRBD1 aligns across 9 bases. Trimming cost V 3 bases and J 1 base; bases outside gene matches: 5. The CDR3 spans 15 residues. Per the germline V gene, CDR1 is SGHRS and CDR2 is YFSETQ. In DNA form, the CDR3 reads TGCGCCAGCAGCTCCACAGGGGGCGCTTCCTACGAGCAGTACTTC. It is translated as CASSSTGGASYEQYF.

Worth noting for this clone: This specimen includes other DNA sequences encoding the same CDR3. V gene TRBV7-2 combines with J gene TRBJ2-7; no firm D call. In germline, CDR1 is SGHTA, CDR2 FQGNSA. This CDR3 comprises 12 residues. Trimming stripped 2 bases from V and 4 bases from J, with 6 bases between. The CDR3 reads CASSLSGYEQYF. The CDR3 bases are TGTGCCAGCAGCTTATCCGGTTACGAGCAGTACTTC.

The chain combines TRBV27 with TRBJ2-2; 8 bases match TRBD1. The germline V gene has CDR1 MNHEY and CDR2 SMNVEV (reference sequence). This CDR3 is 15 amino acids long. V gave up 5 bases and J gave up 0 bases; unmatched junction bases: 2. The CDR3 sequence is CASSRDRPNTGELFF. The CDR3 DNA reads as TGTGCCAGCAGTCGGGACAGGCCGAACACCGGGGAGCTGTTTTTT.

This sequence joins TRBV9 and TRBJ2-6, with 9 bases lining up with TRBD1. This CDR3 is built from 17 residues. Germline V gene data show CDR1 as SGDLS and CDR2 as YYNGEE. V gave up 4 bases and J gave up 4 bases; unmatched junction bases: 9. The CDR3 is CASSLQGAMAGANVLTF. In nucleotides, the CDR3 is TGTGCCAGCAGCTTACAGGGGGCGATGGCGGGGGCCAACGTCCTGACTTTC.

The chain employs TRBV5-1 and TRBJ2-1, with a tentative D call TRBD2 (5 bases). V was cut by 6 bases and J by 5 bases, with 15 bases left in between. CDR3 length: 14 residues. Germline V CDR1 and CDR2: SGHRS, YFSETQ. The CDR3 coding sequence is TGCGCCAGCACCCCCGGGGAACCTAACAATGAGCAGTTCTTC. Translated: CASTPGEPNNEQFF.

The V and J genes are TRBV11-2 and TRBJ2-5; TRBD2 agrees at 13 bases. CDR3 length equals 18 residues. CDR1 SGHAT and CDR2 FQNNGV come from the germline V gene. The ends lost 4 bases at V and 0 bases at J; junction bases unmatched: 8. The CDR3, as DNA: TGTGCCAGCAGCTCCGGGACTAGCGGGGTCCGGTACCAAGAGACCCAGTACTTC. Translated: CASSSGTSGVRYQETQYF.

This chain joins TRBV15 and TRBJ2-7, with TRBD2 matching 10 bases. The V gene's germline CDR1 is LNHNV and CDR2 YYDKDF (reference sequence). The CDR3 consists of 15 residues. V trimming: 2 bases; J trimming: 7 bases; junction bases outside the gene matches: 8. The CDR3 loop is CATSRKLAGSFEQYF. Written as DNA, the CDR3 is TGTGCCACCAGCAGAAAACTAGCGGGGTCGTTTGAGCAGTACTTC. Full variable domain (outside the CDR3, taken from reference TRBV15 and TRBJ2-7): DAMVIQNPRYQVTQFGKPVTLSCSQTLNHNVMYWYQQKSSQAPKLLFHYYDKDFNNEADTPDNFQSRRPNTSFCFLDIRSPGLGDTAMYLCATSRKLAGSFEQYFGPGTRLTVT.

This sequence joins TRBV7-2 and TRBJ2-3, with TRBD2 identical over 7 bases. Looked up from germline, CDR1 is SGHTA and CDR2 is FQGNSA. With V trimmed by 1 base and J by 1 base, 8 bases remained unmatched. The CDR3 extends over 17 amino acids. CDR3 amino acids: CASSLGYRAGGTDTQYF. CDR3 nucleotide sequence: TGTGCCAGCAGCTTAGGATATCGGGCGGGGGGCACAGATACGCAGTATTTT.

This clone was observed a single time. J is TRBJ1-1 and V is TRBV29-1; D perhaps matches TRBD1 (6 bases). Trimming pared 5 bases from V and 4 bases from J, leaving 8 bases between. From germline, CDR1 is SQVTM and CDR2 ANQGSEA. The CDR3 extends over 11 amino acids. CDR3 protein: CSVHRVTEAFF. In nucleotides, the CDR3 is TGCAGCGTTCACAGGGTCACTGAAGCTTTCTTT. The full variable domain, in which reference TRBV29-1 and TRBJ1-1 provide the parts outside the CDR3, is SAVISQKPSRDICQRGTSLTIQCQVDSQVTMMFWYRQQPGQSLTLIATANQGSEATYESGFVIDKFPISRPNLTFSTLTVSNMSPEDSSIYLCSVHRVTEAFFGQGTRLTVV.

The rearrangement joins TRBV11-3 to TRBJ2-1; 7 bases agree with TRBD2. The V gene end was trimmed by 3 bases and the J gene end by 5 bases; junction bases not matched to a gene: 7. The CDR3 spans 15 residues. Germline V lookup: CDR1 SGHNT, CDR2 YENEEA. This chain's CDR3 is CASSLTSWIDNEQFF. CDR3 in DNA: TGTGCCAGCAGCTTGACTAGCTGGATCGACAATGAGCAGTTCTTC.

Only one count was recorded for this clone. The chain has TRBV18 and TRBJ1-5; D might be TRBD1 (6 bases). The V gene lost 3 bases and the J gene lost 4 bases, with 13 bases spanning the gap. CDR1 is KGHSH and CDR2 is LQKENI in the germline V gene. The CDR3 has 15 residues. The CDR3 spells CASSPIGTPNQPQHF. CDR3 sequence (DNA): TGTGCCAGCTCACCGATAGGGACACCTAATCAGCCCCAGCATTTT.

The chain combines TRBV10-3 with TRBJ2-1, with 8 bases aligning to TRBD2. There are 14 residues in the CDR3. The junction had 11 bases not matched to a gene; V was cut back by 11 bases and J by 5 bases. Germline assignment: CDR1 ENHRY and CDR2 SYGVKD. CDR3 loop: CAAGASGPHNEQFF. The CDR3 nucleotides are TGTGCCGCCGGGGCTAGCGGGCCACACAATGAGCAGTTCTTC.

This sequence joins TRBV13 and TRBJ2-2; a possible D gene is TRBD1 (6 bases). V shed 4 bases and J shed 3 bases, with 9 bases lying between them. The CDR3 covers 14 residues. The germline CDR1 and CDR2 sequences are PRHDT and FYEKMQ (reference sequence). CDR3 in DNA: TGTGCCAGCAGCTACGCAGGGGACACCGGGGAGCTGTTTTTT. Protein: CASSYAGDTGELFF.

V is TRBV11-3 and J is TRBJ2-6; 8 positions agree with TRBD1. V was pared by 5 bases and J by 2 bases, with 5 bases of the junction left unmatched. The V gene's germline CDR1 is SGHNT and CDR2 YENEEA. The length of the CDR3 is 16 residues. The CDR3 protein is CASSGDRGTGANVLTF. The CDR3 DNA follows: TGTGCCAGCAGCGGCGACAGGGGAACTGGGGCCAACGTCCTGACTTTC.

The V call is TRBV11-2, the J call TRBJ1-5; tentatively, D is TRBD1 (5 bases). The germline V gene encodes CDR1 SGHAT and CDR2 FQNNGV. The CDR3 runs 15 residues. V was pared by 2 bases and J by 1 base, with 9 bases between. CDR3 sequence: CASSLSGKSNQPQHF. CDR3 nucleotide sequence: TGTGCCAGCAGCTTATCAGGGAAAAGCAATCAGCCCCAGCATTTT.

Note on this clone: One end of the junction does not line up with germline, which may come from a read error. V gene TRBV5-1 combines with J gene TRBJ1-2, with D hard to call. CDR1 and CDR2 from the germline V gene are SGHRS and YFSETQ. CDR3 size: 14 residues. This CDR3 reads CASSLAGSGYGHTF. CDR3 sequence (DNA): TGCGCCAGCAGCTTGGCCGGGTCCGGCTATGGCCACACCTTC.